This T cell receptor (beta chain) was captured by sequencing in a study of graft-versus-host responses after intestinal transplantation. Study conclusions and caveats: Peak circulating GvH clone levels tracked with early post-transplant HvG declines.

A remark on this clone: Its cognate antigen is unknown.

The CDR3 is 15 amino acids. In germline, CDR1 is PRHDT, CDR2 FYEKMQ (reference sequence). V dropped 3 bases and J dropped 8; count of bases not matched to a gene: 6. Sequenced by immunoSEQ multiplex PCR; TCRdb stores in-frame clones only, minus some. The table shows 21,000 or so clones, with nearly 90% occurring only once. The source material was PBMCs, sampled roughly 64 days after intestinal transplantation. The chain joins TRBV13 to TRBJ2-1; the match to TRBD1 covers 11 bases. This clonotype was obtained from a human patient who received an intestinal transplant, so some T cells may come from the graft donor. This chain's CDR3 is CASSFRDRGIDEQFF. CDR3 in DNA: TGTGCCAGCAGCTTCCGGGACAGGGGGATCGATGAGCAGTTCTTC.